The 15 T cell receptor beta chains below were found in one sample sequenced in a study of blood T cell repertoires in COVID-19. Profiled with immunoSEQ multiplex PCR; TCRdb holds only in-frame clones, not every one. The sample lists 150,000 or so clones; about nine tenths were seen once. Sample: peripheral blood. These receptors all come from a man in his 60s with acute or convalescent COVID-19.

The rearrangement joins TRBV7-3 to TRBJ2-1; TRBD2 is a possible D gene (7 bases). Germline CDR1 SGHTA, CDR2 FQGTGA. There are 15 residues in the CDR3. Trimming shortened V by 2 bases and J by 6 bases, and 14 bases separated the two germline ends. CDR3 DNA sequence: TGTGCCAGCAGCTTAGGGGGGGCTGGTGGCAATGAGCAGTTCTTC. It codes for CASSLGGAGGNEQFF.

The chain joins TRBV2 to TRBJ2-1, with D tentatively TRBD1 (7 bases). With 4 bases removed from V and 0 bases from J, the gap between germline ends came to 10 bases. The CDR3 totals 15 residues. In germline, CDR1 is SNHLY, CDR2 FYNNEI. CDR3 bases: TGTGCCAGCAGTGCTCAGGGGGGCTCCTACAATGAGCAGTTCTTC. Translating gives CASSAQGGSYNEQFF.

The V and J genes are TRBV7-3 and TRBJ1-2; D is perhaps TRBD1 (6 bases). Trimming removed 8 bases from V and 0 bases from J, with 13 bases in between. This CDR3 is 14 amino acids long. CDR1 and CDR2 (germline): SGHTA, FQGTGA. For the CDR3, the DNA is TGTGCCAGCGCAGGGGAAGGCACTAACTATGGCTACACCTTC. Translated, it gives CASAGEGTNYGYTF. The variable domain in full, with the rest retrieved from reference TRBV7-3 and TRBJ1-2, is GAGVSQTPSNKVTEKGKYVELRCDPISGHTALYWYRQSLGQGPEFLIYFQGTGAADDSGLPNDRFFAVRPEGSVSTLKIQRTERGDSAVYLCASAGEGTNYGYTFGSGTRLTVV.

The rearrangement links TRBV2 to TRBJ1-6; no definite D call. V shed 3 bases and J shed 6 bases, with 6 bases lying between them. Germline loops: CDR1 SNHLY, CDR2 FYNNEI. CDR3 length: 13 residues. In nucleotides, the CDR3 is TGTGCCAGCAGTGATCAGGCTAATTCACCCCTCCACTTT. Translation gives CASSDQANSPLHF.

The CDR3 sequence is CASSQSDRRSNQPQHF. The DNA of the CDR3 is TGTGCCAGCAGCCAATCGGACAGGAGGAGCAATCAGCCCCAGCATTTT. The V and J genes are TRBV3-1 (or the pseudogene TRBV3-2) and TRBJ1-5; 7 bases map to TRBD1. The germline V gene encodes CDR1 LGHDT and CDR2 YNNKEL (reference sequence). Trimming at V came to 2 bases and at J to 1 base, leaving 5 bases not matched to a gene. CDR3 length: 16 amino acids.

This chain uses TRBV5-1 with TRBJ2-3; D is unresolved. The CDR3 has 14 residues. From germline, CDR1 is SGHRS and CDR2 YFSETQ. V lost 0 bases and J 0 bases, leaving 5 bases between the germline ends. The DNA of the CDR3 is TGCGCCAGCAGCTTGGGTTCGAGCACAGATACGCAGTATTTT. The encoded protein is CASSLGSSTDTQYF.

The J gene is TRBJ2-3, the V gene TRBV4-3, with D possibly being TRBD2 (6 bases). Germline-derived CDR1 and CDR2 are LGHNA and YSLEER. V lost 6 bases, J lost 3 bases, and 19 bases lay in between. This CDR3 is built from 16 residues. The CDR3 DNA is TGCGCCAGCAGTCTTAGCGCGGGATGGGGAACAGATACGCAGTATTTT. Translated, it gives CASSLSAGWGTDTQYF.

On this clone: In the same sample, other DNA sequences code for this CDR3. The rearrangement uses TRBV5-1 and TRBJ2-3; 13 positions match TRBD2. CDR1 and CDR2 from the germline V gene are SGHRS and YFSETQ. This CDR3 spans 15 amino acids. The trim removed 2 bases at V and 4 bases at J, leaving 1 base unmatched. The DNA of the CDR3 is TGCGCCAGCAGCTTAGGACTAGCGGGAGCAGATACGCAGTATTTT. Amino acids: CASSLGLAGADTQYF.

This clone was found once. The J gene is TRBJ1-2, the V gene TRBV24-1, with 8 nucleotides matching TRBD1. The germline CDR1 and CDR2 sequences are KGHDR and SFDVKD. Trimming took 4 bases from V and 0 from J; bases not matched to a gene: 6. CDR3 length: 16 amino acids. This CDR3 reads CATSDPGQAPNYGYTF. CDR3 sequence (DNA): TGTGCCACCAGTGACCCGGGACAGGCCCCTAACTATGGCTACACCTTC.

A few counts support this clone. CDR3 DNA sequence: TGCGCCAGCAGCAAAGGACAGGGCTACGAGCAGTACTTC. This translates into CASSKGQGYEQYF. The chain carries TRBV5-1 and TRBJ2-7, with 8 nucleotides matching TRBD1. Unmatched junction bases numbered 3, after V lost 4 bases and J lost 3 bases. Germline V CDR1 and CDR2: SGHRS, YFSETQ. The CDR3 runs 13 residues.

The V gene is TRBV5-1, the J gene TRBJ1-4; D is perhaps TRBD1 (6 bases). Trimming removed 4 bases from V and 3 bases from J, with 16 bases in between. The V gene's germline CDR1 is SGHRS and CDR2 YFSETQ. The CDR3 covers 16 residues. Written as DNA, the CDR3 is TGCGCCAGCAGCACCCAGGGGTCGCTGCCTAATGAAAAACTGTTTTTT. The encoded protein is CASSTQGSLPNEKLFF. Full variable domain (outside the CDR3, taken from reference TRBV5-1 and TRBJ1-4): KAGVTQTPRYLIKTRGQQVTLSCSPISGHRSVSWYQQTPGQGLQFLFEYFSETQRNKGNFPGRFSGRQFSNSRSEMNVSTLELGDSALYLCASSTQGSLPNEKLFFGSGTQLSVL.

V usage is TRBV5-4 and J usage is TRBJ2-2, with 9 bases that match TRBD1. The CDR3 has 16 amino acids. Germline CDR1 reads SGHNT; CDR2 reads YYREEE (reference sequence). Trimming took 4 bases from V and 2 from J; bases not matched to a gene: 6. CDR3 residues: CASSLQGARNTGELFF. The CDR3 region has the DNA TGTGCCAGCAGCCTACAGGGGGCCAGAAACACCGGGGAGCTGTTTTTT.

The V call is TRBV9, the J call TRBJ2-2, with D possibly TRBD1 on 5 matching bases. The germline V and J ends were trimmed by 4 bases and 4 bases, with 14 bases remaining between them. The CDR3 length is 15 residues. Germline CDR1 reads SGDLS; CDR2 reads YYNGEE. The DNA for the CDR3 is TGTGCCAGCAGCTCCCTAGGGGTGTCCACCGGGGAGCTGTTTTTT. It translates to CASSSLGVSTGELFF.

This chain joins TRBV6-5 and TRBJ2-5; D gene unclear. Per the germline V gene, CDR1 is MNHEY and CDR2 is SVGAGI. V lost 8 bases and J 4 bases, leaving 14 bases between the germline ends. The CDR3 totals 13 residues. DNA for the CDR3: TGTGCCAGCGGGCTGAACCTTCGAGAGACCCAGTACTTC. It encodes CASGLNLRETQYF.

V usage is TRBV19 and J usage is TRBJ2-2, with D maybe TRBD1 (6 bases). Germline CDR1 LNHDA, CDR2 SQIVND (reference sequence). The CDR3 extends over 14 amino acids. V was clipped by 8 bases and J by 1 base, with 11 bases between them. The CDR3, as DNA: TGTGCCAGTTACTCAGGGGTGAACACCGGGGAGCTGTTTTTT. It translates to CASYSGVNTGELFF.